A selection of T cell receptor beta chains follows, all from one sample in a study of cytomegalovirus exposure and HLA in healthy donors. Measured with immunoSEQ multiplex PCR; TCRdb has only the in-frame clones, and not every one. The sample holds about 51,000 clones. Specimen: PBMCs. These receptors were collected from a man aged 35 to 55 in good health and CMV-seropositive. Each CDR3 is given without its conserved first and last residue. Clone size appears in some rows only: once, few, many, or a class for an expanded clone.

clone_size: -
v_call: TRBV7-3
j_call: TRBJ2-5
cdr3_aa: ASSLSGGETQY

clone_size: -
v_call: TRBV28
j_call: TRBJ2-1
cdr3_aa: ASSLRQDYYNEQF

clone_size: -
v_call: TRBV6-4
j_call: TRBJ2-3
cdr3_aa: ASSLATGQGTDTQY

clone_size: -
v_call: TRBV23-1
j_call: TRBJ1-5
cdr3_aa: ASKVRGPGNQPQH

clone_size: -
v_call: TRBV19
j_call: TRBJ1-1
cdr3_aa: ASSTGQGWNTEAF

clone_size: -
v_call: TRBV7-2
j_call: TRBJ1-2
cdr3_aa: ASRHAQGAHGYT

clone_size: -
v_call: TRBV7-3
j_call: TRBJ2-2
cdr3_aa: ASSLSQRLDTGELF

clone_size: -
v_call: TRBV5-1
j_call: TRBJ1-2
cdr3_aa: ASSRTGGLEDGYT

clone_size: -
v_call: TRBV5-1
j_call: TRBJ1-4
cdr3_aa: ASRASDLATNEKLF

clone_size: -
v_call: TRBV5-4
j_call: TRBJ2-1
cdr3_aa: ASSLRGGNEQF

clone_size: -
v_call: TRBV5-4
j_call: TRBJ2-7
cdr3_aa: ASSFGLAGGRSYEQY

clone_size: -
v_call: TRBV30
j_call: TRBJ2-1
cdr3_aa: AWSVRTSTYNEQF

clone_size: -
v_call: TRBV7-3
j_call: TRBJ2-7
cdr3_aa: ASSLKAGPYEQY

clone_size: medium-sized
v_call: TRBV19
j_call: TRBJ1-2
cdr3_aa: ASSTGTGQAGHGYT

clone_size: -
v_call: TRBV7-3
j_call: TRBJ2-1
cdr3_aa: ASSPPLAERYNEQF

clone_size: -
v_call: TRBV19
j_call: TRBJ2-7
cdr3_aa: ALPPRGRAGYEQY

clone_size: -
v_call: TRBV10-3
j_call: TRBJ2-3
cdr3_aa: AISEKVGTSTDTQY

clone_size: -
v_call: TRBV11-2
j_call: TRBJ2-3
cdr3_aa: ASSLLEDTQY

clone_size: -
v_call: TRBV4-3
j_call: TRBJ1-3
cdr3_aa: ASSQSTGAGGNTIY

clone_size: -
v_call: TRBV19
j_call: TRBJ2-3
cdr3_aa: ASSIGRGRSTDTQY

clone_size: -
v_call: TRBV5-1
j_call: TRBJ2-2
cdr3_aa: ASSGDSTSGRIAGELF

clone_size: -
v_call: TRBV5-1
j_call: TRBJ2-7
cdr3_aa: ASSLGTSAYEQY

clone_size: -
v_call: TRBV7-9
j_call: TRBJ2-7
cdr3_aa: ASSLVSGGGRNYEQY

clone_size: -
v_call: TRBV27
j_call: TRBJ2-7
cdr3_aa: ASSRSGQTSYEQY

clone_size: -
v_call: TRBV28
j_call: TRBJ1-2
cdr3_aa: ASKGDTGYT

clone_size: -
v_call: TRBV7-9
j_call: TRBJ2-6
cdr3_aa: ASSFGLRANVLT

clone_size: -
v_call: TRBV25-1
j_call: TRBJ2-5
cdr3_aa: ASRGLGTGSRETQY

clone_size: -
v_call: TRBV7-9
j_call: TRBJ2-1
cdr3_aa: ASSLRAGNEQF

clone_size: -
v_call: TRBV10-1
j_call: TRBJ2-4
cdr3_aa: ASAGGSKAKNIQY

clone_size: -
v_call: TRBV7-3
j_call: TRBJ2-2
cdr3_aa: ASSLGQGNTGELF

clone_size: -
v_call: TRBV19
j_call: TRBJ2-2
cdr3_aa: ASSGLAKSGELF

clone_size: -
v_call: TRBV30
j_call: TRBJ2-7
cdr3_aa: AWSVALHGTSGYEQY

clone_size: -
v_call: TRBV14
j_call: TRBJ1-2
cdr3_aa: ASSQDWGGNYGYT

clone_size: -
v_call: TRBV6-6
j_call: TRBJ1-1
cdr3_aa: ASSYLSGHGSEAF

clone_size: -
v_call: TRBV9
j_call: TRBJ2-5
cdr3_aa: ASSSSGWTGETQY

clone_size: -
v_call: TRBV2
j_call: TRBJ2-3
cdr3_aa: ASSRDRGPDTQY

clone_size: -
v_call: TRBV14
j_call: TRBJ2-3
cdr3_aa: ASRHQGGGTDTQY

clone_size: -
v_call: TRBV16
j_call: TRBJ1-2
cdr3_aa: ASSQYTDYGYT

clone_size: -
v_call: TRBV29-1
j_call: TRBJ1-1
cdr3_aa: SVERERRGWATEAF

clone_size: -
v_call: TRBV27
j_call: TRBJ2-7
cdr3_aa: ASSLRTRDRGYEQY

clone_size: -
v_call: TRBV6-5
j_call: TRBJ1-2
cdr3_aa: ATHRTANYGYT

clone_size: -
v_call: TRBV11-2
j_call: TRBJ2-7
cdr3_aa: ASSPGGLAGGYEQY

clone_size: -
v_call: TRBV5-4
j_call: TRBJ1-6
cdr3_aa: ASSQGTGEYNSPLH

clone_size: -
v_call: TRBV10-3
j_call: TRBJ2-1
cdr3_aa: AISSTGLADNEQF

clone_size: -
v_call: TRBV6-5
j_call: TRBJ1-5
cdr3_aa: ASGRGTPNQPQH

clone_size: -
v_call: TRBV15
j_call: TRBJ1-2
cdr3_aa: ATSSRQGAGGYT

clone_size: -
v_call: TRBV30
j_call: TRBJ2-3
cdr3_aa: AWKLAGGPRTRDTQY

clone_size: -
v_call: TRBV5-1
j_call: TRBJ1-6
cdr3_aa: ASSSDGAKEALH

clone_size: -
v_call: TRBV4-2
j_call: TRBJ2-5
cdr3_aa: ASSQKLAGWETQY

clone_size: -
v_call: TRBV4-3
j_call: TRBJ2-3
cdr3_aa: ASSQGADYTDTQY

clone_size: -
v_call: TRBV5-5
j_call: TRBJ2-5
cdr3_aa: ASSLWASGGQETQY

clone_size: -
v_call: TRBV4-1
j_call: TRBJ1-4
cdr3_aa: ASSQDRGNEKLF

clone_size: -
v_call: TRBV6-5
j_call: TRBJ2-1
cdr3_aa: ASSKRLAGKNEQF

clone_size: -
v_call: TRBV11-2
j_call: TRBJ2-7
cdr3_aa: ASSWGTSGLSYEQY

clone_size: -
v_call: TRBV25-1
j_call: TRBJ1-6
cdr3_aa: ASAGTRPWSPLH

clone_size: -
v_call: TRBV7-2
j_call: TRBJ2-2
cdr3_aa: ASSLRQPRDTGELF

clone_size: -
v_call: TRBV5-8
j_call: TRBJ2-3
cdr3_aa: ASSFGQGTDTQY

clone_size: -
v_call: TRBV9
j_call: TRBJ2-3
cdr3_aa: ASSPGVAGPSTDTQY

clone_size: -
v_call: TRBV5-1
j_call: TRBJ2-3
cdr3_aa: ASSLEDRPTDTQY